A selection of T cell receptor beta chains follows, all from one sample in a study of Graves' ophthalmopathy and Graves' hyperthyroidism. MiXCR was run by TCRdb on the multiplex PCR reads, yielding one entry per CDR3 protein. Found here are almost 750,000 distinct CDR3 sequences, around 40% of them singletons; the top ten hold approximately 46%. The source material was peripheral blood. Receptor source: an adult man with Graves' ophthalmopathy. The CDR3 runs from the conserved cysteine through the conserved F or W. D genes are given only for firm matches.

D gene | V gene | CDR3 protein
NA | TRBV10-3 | CASSHRDNFKLIGGYTF
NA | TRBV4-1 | CASSQSGTPVRETQYF
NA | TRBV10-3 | CAISERASYEQYF
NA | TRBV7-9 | CASSLGVGVGDTQYF
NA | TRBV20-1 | CSAPAGGRIRWTEAFF
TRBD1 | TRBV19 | CASRTTTGGGYTF
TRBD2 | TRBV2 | CASRRGAQETQYF
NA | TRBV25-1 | CASSRRFGYGYTF
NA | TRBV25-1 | CASSSNDGFKGAGELFF
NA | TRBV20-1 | CSAAEWLDGPQHF
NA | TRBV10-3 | CAISAEQGNTGELFF
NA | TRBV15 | CATSRGTVNSPLHF
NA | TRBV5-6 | CASSPDRLFGGYTF
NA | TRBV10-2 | CAGSTGRASYGYTF
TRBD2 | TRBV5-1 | CASGLSTSGGAETQYF
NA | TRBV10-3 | CASGRHQSYEQYF
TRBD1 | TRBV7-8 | CASSEVQGGFGEKLFF
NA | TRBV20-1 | CSARSFKGYGYTF
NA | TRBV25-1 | CASSEVSGPNSPLHF
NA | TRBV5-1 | CASSLETGFNEKLFF
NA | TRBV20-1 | CSARQFAANYEQYF
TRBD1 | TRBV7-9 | CASSLDRVGVDKLFF
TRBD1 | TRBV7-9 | CASRGTGKSHEQYF
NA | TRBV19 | CASSREVSSRNTEAFF
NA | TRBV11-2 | CASSTIEPGTEAFF
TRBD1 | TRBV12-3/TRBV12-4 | CASRRTGGNTIYF
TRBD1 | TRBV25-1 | CASSPDRASAWAGELFF
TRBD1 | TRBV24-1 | CASSLVGTGNQPQHF
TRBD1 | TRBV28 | CASSSVSGGAETQYF
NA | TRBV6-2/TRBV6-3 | CASSPFNARVYQPQHF
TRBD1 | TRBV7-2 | CASSHRDRGLYEQYF
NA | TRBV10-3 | CAISDTERNYGYTF
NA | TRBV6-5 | CASSYSGILDGNTIYF
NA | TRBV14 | CASSQDLGRGAGESGNTIYF
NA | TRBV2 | CASSEGLVPASGNYGYTF
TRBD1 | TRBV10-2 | CASSDYWGQGASGYTF
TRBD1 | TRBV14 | CASSHRDRGTNEKLFF
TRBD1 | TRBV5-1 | CASSLDPGQGQATEAFF
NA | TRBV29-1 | CSVEALRGAGYTF
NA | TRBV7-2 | CASSLGGPGLETQYF
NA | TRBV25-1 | CAIRGVTGELFF
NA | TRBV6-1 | CASIVGGLENGYTF
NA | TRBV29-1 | CSVEYDEQYF
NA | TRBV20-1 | CSARESEQYF
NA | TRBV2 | CASSPRLSSGELFF
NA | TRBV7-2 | CASSQDAPGGTQYF